The rows below give T cell receptor beta chains drawn from one sample of a study of regulatory T cells in long-lasting Graves disease. Via MiXCR, TCRdb re-called the multiplex PCR reads, giving one row per CDR3 protein. The sample carries under 450,000 distinct CDR3 sequences, roughly 15% recorded once. These data are also associated with another study on T cells in Graves' hyperthyroidism and ophthalmopathy.

This sample comprised peripheral blood mononuclear cells (PBMCs), obtained at new diagnosis, from a patient treated with antithyroid drugs. The receptors stem from a woman under 30 with Graves disease. Both conserved end residues are trimmed from each CDR3. Clone size appears in some rows only: once, few, many, or a class for an expanded clone.

abundance | j_gene | v_gene | CDR3aa
. | TRBJ1-5 | TRBV30 | AWSVQGAGGNQPQH
. | TRBJ1-6 | TRBV20-1 | SARSGKGGGSYNSPLH
many | TRBJ2-3 | TRBV20-1 | SAPRTSEDTQY
many | TRBJ2-1 | TRBV20-1 | SATPRDGYNEQF
. | TRBJ1-3 | TRBV2 | ASSQDGGGYGNTIY
many | TRBJ1-1 | TRBV5-1 | ASSSRGRRNTEAF
few | TRBJ2-7 | TRBV15 | ATSAAGLNYEQY
. | TRBJ1-2 | TRBV6-1 | ASNDRVADGYT
many | TRBJ2-2 | TRBV24-1 | ATSSPGTGELF
many | TRBJ2-1 | TRBV11-3 | ASSLNSGSYNEQF
many | TRBJ2-1 | TRBV10-1 | ASSTGQLNEQF
few | TRBJ2-1 | TRBV6-1 | ASRTFTQGVGSYNEQF
. | TRBJ1-1 | TRBV30 | AWSVMVPGEAF
few | TRBJ2-5 | TRBV6-5 | ASSYSTGQETQY
few | TRBJ2-3 | TRBV20-1 | SARDAGLILTDTQY
. | TRBJ1-4 | TRBV15 | ATSSVKRGKLF
. | TRBJ1-2 | TRBV13 | ASSFRDLFYGYT
many | TRBJ2-7 | TRBV11-2 | ASSLDHRGYEQY
many | TRBJ2-3 | TRBV7-9 | ASSPPVGASGSLYTQY
. | TRBJ2-3 | TRBV28 | ASSPRRLDTQY
few | TRBJ1-5 | TRBV9 | ASSVGWGINQPQH
many | TRBJ2-1 | TRBV20-1 | SARAYPSGNNEQF
many | TRBJ2-1 | TRBV20-1 | SARTREGPNEQF
few | TRBJ2-1 | TRBV6-2/TRBV6-3 | ASSYFNEQF
. | TRBJ2-5 | TRBV28 | ASSTAGLAGGETQY
many | TRBJ2-7 | TRBV9 | ASSAGPTYEQY
. | TRBJ2-6 | TRBV5-4 | ASSLSGYSGANVLT
few | TRBJ2-7 | TRBV14 | ASSRPGTTAYEQY
many | TRBJ1-5 | TRBV20-1 | SASGWAERNQPQH
few | TRBJ2-5 | TRBV6-9 | ASSYTSLSETQY
many | TRBJ1-1 | TRBV4-1 | ASSQGWPEAF
many | TRBJ2-5 | TRBV4-1 | ASSRLAGGGETQY
many | TRBJ2-7 | TRBV3-1 | ASTGYEQY
few | TRBJ2-2 | TRBV25-1 | ASSEERDTGELF
many | TRBJ2-1 | TRBV5-1 | ASFRDSSYNEQF
many | TRBJ2-1 | TRBV15 | ATSSDTSFYNEQF
few | TRBJ2-5 | TRBV20-1 | SAPDRGGETQY
. | TRBJ1-5 | TRBV15 | ATSRGDDRSSNQPQH
many | TRBJ1-2 | TRBV5-1 | ASSKEEYGYT
few | TRBJ2-2 | TRBV19 | ASITRTGTNTGELF
many | TRBJ2-6 | TRBV5-1 | ASREGPTSGANVLT
few | TRBJ2-4 | TRBV12-3/TRBV12-4 | ASSPGVLKNIQY
many | TRBJ1-5 | TRBV6-5 | ASSYRGGVDQPQH
many | TRBJ1-4 | TRBV11-2 | ASRTGSGAEKLF